The 31 T cell receptor beta chains reported below all come from one sample, sequenced in a study of cytomegalovirus exposure and HLA in healthy donors. TCRdb's table, derived via immunoSEQ multiplex PCR, lists solely in-frame clones and lacks some. This repertoire shows some 230,000 clones, about 93% found once; its top ten account for 1% to 1.2%. Sequencing used PBMCs. These receptors originate from a woman in her late teens or twenties in good health and CMV-seronegative.

V usage is TRBV6-6 and J usage is TRBJ2-1, with TRBD1 matching over 8 bases. The V gene's germline CDR1 is MNHNY and CDR2 SVGAGI (reference sequence). The CDR3 contains 14 residues. The V and J ends lost 6 bases and 8 bases, in that order; junction bases with no gene match: 9. This CDR3 is CASRLTGARDEQFF. CDR3 nucleotide sequence: TGTGCCAGCAGGCTGACAGGGGCCAGGGATGAGCAGTTCTTC.

V is TRBV11-3 and J is TRBJ1-1; D gene uncertain. The germline V gene encodes CDR1 SGHNT and CDR2 YENEEA. Between the trimmed V and J ends, which lost 1 base and 1 base, there was a span of 7 bases. The CDR3 extends over 14 amino acids. CDR3 nucleotides: TGTGCCAGCAGCTTAGGCCCACAGAACACTGAAGCTTTCTTT. Encoded protein: CASSLGPQNTEAFF.

J is TRBJ1-1 and V is TRBV28, with TRBD1 matching over 8 bases. CDR1 and CDR2 (germline): MDHEN, SYDVKM. The CDR3 extends over 16 amino acids. The V gene end was trimmed by 7 bases and the J gene end by 6 bases; junction bases not matched to a gene: 16. The CDR3, as DNA: TGTGCCAGCACTCAACCCGGGGGCAGGGGGCGAGCTGAAGCTTTCTTT. Residues: CASTQPGGRGRAEAFF.

The J gene is TRBJ2-7, the V gene TRBV7-8; D is perhaps TRBD2 (5 bases). This CDR3 has 14 amino acids. V was shortened by 1 base and J by 4 bases, with 11 bases between the two germline ends. CDR1 SGHVS and CDR2 FQNEAQ come from the germline V gene. The DNA of the CDR3 is TGTGCCAGCAGCTTAGTAGGAGGCTCTTACGAGCAGTACTTC. Amino acid sequence: CASSLVGGSYEQYF.

This sequence joins TRBV28 and TRBJ2-7; D not certain. The V gene lost 2 bases and the J gene lost 1 base, with 18 bases spanning the gap. Germline CDR1 reads MDHEN; CDR2 reads SYDVKM. There are 17 residues in the CDR3. The CDR3 region has the DNA TGTGCCAGCAGTTTAGATCGTTGGAGTACGGCTTCCTACGAGCAGTACTTC. Translated, it gives CASSLDRWSTASYEQYF.

The chain combines TRBV6-5 with TRBJ2-7; the match to TRBD2 covers 11 bases. Trimming cost V 2 bases and J 5 bases; bases outside gene matches: 2. The CDR3 spans 14 residues. The germline gives CDR1 MNHEY, CDR2 SVGAGI. In DNA form, the CDR3 reads TGTGCCAGCAGTTACGGGACTAGCGGAGACGAGCAGTACTTC. Translated, it gives CASSYGTSGDEQYF.

This clone was recorded once. The gene calls are TRBV7-9 and TRBJ1-4; D is unresolved. The CDR3 totals 15 residues. CDR1 and CDR2 (germline): SEHNR, FQNEAQ (reference sequence). V shed 1 base and J shed 5 bases, with 11 bases lying between them. The CDR3 here is CASSLVEQINEKLFF. The CDR3 bases are TGTGCCAGCAGCTTAGTGGAGCAGATAAATGAAAAACTGTTTTTT.

The chain joins TRBV19 to TRBJ1-2, with 7 bases identical to TRBD1. From germline, CDR1 is LNHDA and CDR2 SQIVND (reference sequence). J was trimmed by 2 bases and V by 6 bases; bases with no gene match: 6. The CDR3 loop spans 14 amino acids. The CDR3 is CASSLQGINYGYTF. CDR3 in DNA: TGTGCCAGTAGCTTACAGGGGATCAACTATGGCTACACCTTC.

The CDR3 sequence: CASREQGIHSGNTIYF. The CDR3 DNA follows: TGTGCCAGCAGGGAACAGGGGATCCACTCTGGAAACACCATATATTTT. J is TRBJ1-3 and V is TRBV6-1, with 7 positions matching TRBD1. J gave up 0 bases and V 6 bases, and 8 bases lay outside the gene matches. Germline V CDR1 and CDR2: MNHNS, SASEGT. CDR3 length: 16 residues.

This rearrangement joins TRBV29-1 to TRBJ2-7, with 9 nucleotides matching TRBD1. The J segment lost 3 bases and the V segment lost 7 bases, leaving 13 bases of the junction unmatched. The length of the CDR3 is 15 residues. CDR1 and CDR2 (germline): SQVTM, ANQGSEA. In nucleotides, the CDR3 is TGCAGCGGGGTCGTCCGGACAGGGGCGCTCTACGAGCAGTACTTC. Translated: CSGVVRTGALYEQYF.

The chain combines TRBV13 with TRBJ2-3; 10 nucleotides line up with TRBD2. Germline CDR1 is PRHDT and CDR2 is FYEKMQ (reference sequence). This CDR3 comprises 20 residues. The V gene end was trimmed by 5 bases and the J gene end by 0 bases; junction bases not matched to a gene: 17. The CDR3 sequence: CASSRYERLAGRTSTDTQYF. Here the CDR3 DNA reads TGTGCCAGCAGCAGATACGAAAGACTAGCGGGTCGGACTAGCACAGATACGCAGTATTTT.

The chain couples TRBV7-2 to TRBJ2-7; a possible D gene is TRBD1 (5 bases). The ends were cut back, 1 base at V and 2 bases at J, with 9 bases in the middle. CDR3 length: 14 residues. Looked up from germline, CDR1 is SGHTA and CDR2 is FQGNSA. CDR3 sequence: CASSLDSGPYEQYF. DNA of the CDR3: TGTGCCAGCAGCTTAGACTCAGGGCCCTACGAGCAGTACTTC.

The chain employs TRBV7-6 and TRBJ1-4, with D maybe TRBD1 (6 bases). The germline V gene encodes CDR1 SGHVS and CDR2 FNYEAQ. The CDR3 spans 14 residues. V lost 5 bases and J 8 bases, leaving 15 bases between the germline ends. CDR3 sequence (DNA): TGTGCCAGCAGCAGGGACATTGTAGACGAAAAACTGTTTTTT. Protein: CASSRDIVDEKLFF.

This chain links TRBV6-1 with TRBJ1-1; D call uncertain. Germline lookup yields CDR1 MNHNS and CDR2 SASEGT. This CDR3 has 13 residues. Deletions cut 7 bases from V and 0 bases from J, with 9 bases between. The CDR3 spells CASKKEMNTEAFF. The CDR3 coding sequence is TGTGCCAGCAAAAAAGAGATGAACACTGAAGCTTTCTTT.

The CDR3 DNA reads TGTGCCAGTAGTGGGGGGACAGCCGGCGATACGCAGTATTTT. Encoded protein: CASSGGTAGDTQYF. The V call is TRBV19, the J call TRBJ2-3; D is perhaps TRBD1 (7 bases). The CDR3 is 14 residues long. V lost 5 bases and J lost 6, with 15 bases in between. Germline loops: CDR1 LNHDA, CDR2 SQIVND (reference sequence). Filled out from reference TRBV19 and TRBJ2-3, the complete variable domain reads DGGITQSPKYLFRKEGQNVTLSCEQNLNHDAMYWYRQDPGQGLRLIYYSQIVNDFQKGDIAEGYSVSREKKESFPLTVTSAQKNPTAFYLCASSGGTAGDTQYFGPGTRLTVL.

The V and J genes are TRBV6-6 and TRBJ2-2; D gene ambiguous. Trimming left V 2 bases short and J 6 bases short, with 16 bases between. The CDR3 sequence is 16 residues long. Germline V gene data show CDR1 as MNHNY and CDR2 as SVGAGI (reference sequence). CDR3 protein: CASSYGRATTAGELFF. The CDR3 coding sequence is TGTGCCAGCAGTTACGGTCGCGCCACCACGGCCGGGGAGCTGTTTTTT.

The chain uses TRBV7-2 and TRBJ1-5, with 10 positions matching TRBD1. CDR1 and CDR2 from the germline V gene are SGHTA and FQGNSA. The CDR3 spans 15 residues. Losses at the gene ends were 2 bases for V and 5 bases for J; bases not matched to a gene: 3. CDR3: CASSLWGTGDQPQHF. The CDR3 DNA follows: TGTGCCAGCAGCTTATGGGGGACAGGGGATCAGCCCCAGCATTTT. The full variable domain, rest sourced from reference TRBV7-2 and TRBJ1-5, is GAGVSQSPSNKVTEKGKDVELRCDPISGHTALYWYRQSLGQGLEFLIYFQGNSAPDKSGLPSDRFSAERTGGSVSTLTIQRTQQEDSAVYLCASSLWGTGDQPQHFGDGTRLSIL.

V gene TRBV27 combines with J gene TRBJ2-7, with a possible D match to TRBD2 (5 bases). V lost 6 bases and J lost 7, with 13 bases in between. This CDR3 has 12 amino acids. CDR1 MNHEY and CDR2 SMNVEV come from the germline V gene (reference sequence). CDR3 bases: TGTGCCAGCAGACCCATCACGGGAGAGCAGTACTTC. Residues: CASRPITGEQYF.

The chain recombines TRBV28 with TRBJ1-5; D is ambiguous. Trimming shortened V by 3 bases and J by 6 bases, and 6 bases separated the two germline ends. Germline CDR1 and CDR2: MDHEN and SYDVKM. This CDR3 has 12 residues. The CDR3 DNA reads as TGTGCCAGCAGTTTGAGTGGTCAGCCCCAGCATTTT. It encodes CASSLSGQPQHF.

The chain combines TRBV6-1 with TRBJ1-2, with 10 bases lining up with TRBD1. Trimming at V came to 2 bases and at J to 4 bases, leaving 7 bases not matched to a gene. Germline-derived CDR1 and CDR2 are MNHNS and SASEGT. CDR3 length equals 16 residues. CDR3 DNA: TGTGCCAGCAGTGAAATAGCGACAGGGGGCGGCTATGGCTACACCTTC. The encoded protein is CASSEIATGGGYGYTF.

This chain links TRBV2 with TRBJ1-2, with TRBD1 matching 10 bases. After removal of 5 bases from V and 5 bases from J, the junction contained 8 bases not matched to a gene. The CDR3 spans 15 residues. Per the germline V gene, CDR1 is SNHLY and CDR2 is FYNNEI. The CDR3 region has the DNA TGTGCCAGCAGTTGGACAGGGGGTGATAGTTATGGCTACACCTTC. Amino acid sequence: CASSWTGGDSYGYTF.

This rearrangement joins TRBV21-1 to TRBJ1-5. TRBV21-1 is a listed pseudogene. The length of the CDR3 is 13 residues. The CDR3 nucleotides read TGTGCCAGCACTTCCTACGGCAATCAGCCCCAGCATTTT. Its protein is CASTSYGNQPQHF.

The rearrangement uses TRBV6-1 and TRBJ2-1; 7 nucleotides agree with TRBD2. Germline V gene lookup returns CDR1 MNHNS and CDR2 SASEGT. Trimming took 2 bases from V and 7 from J; bases not matched to a gene: 8. The CDR3 covers 15 residues. CDR3 coding DNA: TGTGCCAGCAGTGAATGGGGGGGAGGGCAGAATGAGCAGTTCTTC. Amino acids: CASSEWGGGQNEQFF.

This chain uses TRBV7-8 with TRBJ2-7; 9 bases align to TRBD2. The CDR3 sequence is 15 residues long. With V trimmed by 6 bases and J by 2 bases, 8 bases remained unmatched. The germline V gene encodes CDR1 SGHVS and CDR2 FQNEAQ. The CDR3 DNA sequence: TGTGCCAGCAGAAATAGCGGGAGCCCGCCCTACGAGCAGTACTTC. The encoded protein is CASRNSGSPPYEQYF.

The chain is built from TRBV7-2 and TRBJ2-7; 11 positions agree with TRBD2. V dropped 3 bases and J dropped 2; count of bases not matched to a gene: 9. Germline V gene data show CDR1 as SGHTA and CDR2 as FQGNSA. The CDR3 is 17 residues long. Here the CDR3 reads CASSFRVAGGSAYEQYF. DNA for the CDR3: TGTGCCAGCAGCTTCAGAGTAGCGGGAGGGTCAGCCTACGAGCAGTACTTC. The entire variable domain, with the rest obtained from reference TRBV7-2 and TRBJ2-7, is as follows: GAGVSQSPSNKVTEKGKDVELRCDPISGHTALYWYRQSLGQGLEFLIYFQGNSAPDKSGLPSDRFSAERTGGSVSTLTIQRTQQEDSAVYLCASSFRVAGGSAYEQYFGPGTRLTVT.

This clone has only one observation. This chain uses TRBV6-6 with TRBJ1-1; D possibly corresponds to TRBD1 (5 bases). Trimming took off 2 bases at V and 5 bases at J, with 18 bases between the two ends. The CDR3 is 16 residues long. Germline-derived CDR1 and CDR2 are MNHNY and SVGAGI (reference sequence). This CDR3 is CASSYPISTGGTEAFF. The CDR3 bases are TGTGCCAGCAGTTACCCAATCTCCACAGGTGGGACTGAAGCTTTCTTT.

The chain joins TRBV14 to TRBJ2-5, with a possible D match to TRBD2 (6 bases). The CDR3 contains 16 residues. V gave up 4 bases and J gave up 5 bases, with 20 bases separating them. In germline, CDR1 is SGHDN, CDR2 FVKESK. CDR3 DNA: TGTGCCAGCAGCCTTTCCGTGGCTGGTGGAGGGGAGACCCAGTACTTC. It is translated as CASSLSVAGGGETQYF.

CDR3: CASSLNTGADGYTF. CDR3 DNA: TGTGCCAGCAGCTTAAATACAGGGGCCGATGGCTACACCTTC. The chain couples TRBV5-6 to TRBJ1-2, with 7 positions matching TRBD1. Germline trimming cut 2 bases from V and 6 bases from J; bases unmatched to any gene: 7. The V gene's germline CDR1 is SGHDT and CDR2 YYEEEE. This CDR3 spans 14 amino acids.

The gene calls are TRBV28 and TRBJ2-1; 8 nucleotides align to TRBD2. This CDR3 comprises 14 residues. Losses at the gene ends were 4 bases for V and 6 bases for J; bases not matched to a gene: 5. CDR1 is MDHEN and CDR2 is SYDVKM in the germline V gene. CDR3 sequence: CASSSLADSNEQFF. CDR3 nucleotides: TGTGCCAGCAGTTCACTAGCGGATAGCAATGAGCAGTTCTTC.

This chain links TRBV29-1 with TRBJ1-3, with D possibly being TRBD1 (5 bases). V shed 5 bases and J shed 3 bases, with 11 bases lying between them. Germline CDR1 and CDR2: SQVTM and ANQGSEA. The CDR3 length is 13 residues. CDR3: CSVRSRVGNTIYF. CDR3 DNA sequence: TGCAGCGTTCGGTCCAGGGTTGGAAACACCATATATTTT.

The chain uses TRBV4-2 and TRBJ2-7; 10 bases line up with TRBD2. This CDR3 has 17 amino acids. Trimming took 0 bases from V and 5 from J; bases not matched to a gene: 10. Looked up from germline, CDR1 is LGHNA and CDR2 is YNFKEQ. This CDR3 reads CASSQDPSGSNHDEQYF. In DNA, the CDR3 is TGTGCCAGCAGCCAAGACCCTAGCGGGAGTAACCACGACGAGCAGTACTTC.